This T cell receptor beta chain was retrieved from a study of T cells in Graves' hyperthyroidism and ophthalmopathy (dated by TCRdb to the late 2010s). In terms of the full investigation: Peripheral blood was collected at initial diagnosis, before any treatment. To identify TCR V-J signatures that set the groups apart, the researchers used a discovery cohort of 100 patients, made up of 40 to 45 with Graves' ophthalmopathy and some 55 with stable Graves' hyperthyroidism. Whether ophthalmopathy could be predicted prospectively was tested in an independent validation cohort made up of roughly 19 hyperthyroidism patients plus 17 patients who later progressed to ophthalmopathy. The roughly 100 discovery patients were randomly divided into training and test sets at a 7:3 ratio. In addition, the study compared T-cell repertoires in thyroid tissue and in blood from 6 or 7 Graves' hyperthyroidism patients. Following sampling, methimazole starting at 30 mg daily was given to hyperthyroidism patients, and high-dose intravenous methylprednisolone was given to ophthalmopathy patients. The paper reports TCR Vbeta CDR3 sequencing of some 140 peripheral blood samples: fewer than 50 ophthalmopathy, about 75 hyperthyroidism and some 17 progressor patients.

This clonotype was detected many times. It lacks a known antigen. No base qualities exist here, and no much larger clone lies one base off it. Including the terminal cysteine and phenylalanine, the CDR3 comprises 14 residues. Left in the record is the CDR3 DNA by itself, 42 bases read in frame from the first base. Sequences DFQATT (CDR1) and SNEGSKA (CDR2) are obtained from the germline V gene (reference sequence). The germline V and J ends show losses of 1 base and 4 bases respectively, and no gene match explains 5 bases of the junction. What the research found in general, with its limitations: No statistical method was used to set the sample size in advance, and investigators knew the group allocation. A 13 V-J signature model separated ophthalmopathy from stable hyperthyroidism, with around 90% sensitivity and approximately 81% specificity in cross-validation and 80%/75% in testing. Most expanded thyroid clonotypes (frequency above 0.001) were also found in blood, which suggests that blood repertoires may mirror thyroid immune responses. During validation, the model predicted progression to ophthalmopathy a median of around 6 months ahead of onset, with more than 55% sensitivity and 72.22% specificity.

The TCR beta CDR3 regions were amplified from RNA transcripts. For the first round of RT-PCR on the TCR CDR3, the HTBI primer set was used together with the Qiagen OneStep RT-PCR kit. Libraries were constructed in a second round of multiplex PCR, after which size selection and purification were carried out. Sequencing of the libraries was done on an Illumina HiSeq2000 using paired-end 100 bp reads. The source study handled its data this way. Raw data were processed with SOAPnuke, discarding reads with adapters, uncalled bases, mean Phred below 15, or no exact constant-primer or identifier match. COPE v1.2.5 was used to merge the high-quality paired reads, and each unique nucleotide sequence was defined as a clonotype. MiTCR v1.1 was used to align the clonotypes against IMGT TRBV, TRBD and TRBJ reference segments. The analysis included only V-J combinations with a frequency above 0.0001, which together covered more than 99% of the repertoires. The TCS score was defined as the ratio of F50 (clonal expansion) to E x V (chaos), calculated using BLOSUM62-based TCRdist between CDR3 peptides within each V-J. Welch's t-statistics and random forest reduced 514 V-J features to 13, which were used in a naive Bayes classifier (R e1071). The public reads were reanalyzed by TCRdb: fastp trimming at Q25, MiXCR alignment, in-frame beta chains only. Under each unique CDR3 protein, matching rows form one entry showing the most common genes and DNA. The V and J calls follow TCRdb's processing rather than the paper's. The sample contains 500,000 to 550,000 distinct CDR3 sequences, 20% of them found a single time. Of the sample, more than 20% falls within the top ten clones.

Stable Graves' hyperthyroidism was defined as the absence of progression to ophthalmopathy over 18 months of follow-up. Hyperthyroidism patients were newly diagnosed, with disease duration under 2 months, and aged 18 to 65 years. The study excluded patients with uncontrolled infections, other autoimmune diseases, pregnancy or lactation. Clinical symptoms, serum thyroxine and TRAb, thyroid ultrasound, and orbital computed tomography formed the basis for the diagnoses. PBMCs were separated from approximately 9.9 ml of fresh peripheral blood using Ficoll-Paque density gradient centrifugation. Total RNA was extracted using Trizol reagent, and RNA quality was assessed on an Agilent 2100 Bioanalyzer.

The receptor comes from a man between 18 and 35 years old with Graves' hyperthyroidism. Recombination linked TRBV20-1 to TRBJ2-7; the central 9 bases match TRBD1. The sequencing input was blood. CDR3 sequence: CSARGRDRAYEQYF. The nucleotide sequence reads TGCAGTGCTAGAGGCCGGGACAGGGCGTACGAGCAGTACTTC.